The rows below give T cell receptor beta chains drawn from one sample of a study of T cell repertoires in cytomegalovirus infection. TCRdb used MiXCR to reprocess the reads, holding one entry per CDR3 protein. The sample lists about 500,000 distinct CDR3 sequences, roughly 34% seen once, with around a sixth in the top ten. Their specific antigens are unknown. Specimen: cultured PBMCs, collected from culture after CMV antigen stimulation. These receptors all stem from a human donor in good health (CMV status not recorded). Some clones in this sample may be carry-over from other donors' samples. CDR3s include the opening cysteine and the closing phenylalanine or tryptophan. Fields, in order: CDR3 length, V gene, clone size, J gene, D gene, CDR3 DNA, CDR3 protein. A D gene is named only where the DNA matches it firmly. Size tells how often a clone was seen (once, few, many) or the class of an expanded clone, and some rows leave it out.

CDR3 length: 16
V gene: TRBV12-3/TRBV12-4
clone size: few
J gene: TRBJ2-6
D gene: -
CDR3 DNA: TGTGCCAGCAGTATTCGTCCTGGCTCTGGGGCCAACGTCCTGACTTTC
CDR3 protein: CASSIRPGSGANVLTF

CDR3 length: 16
V gene: TRBV7-2
clone size: many
J gene: TRBJ2-1
D gene: TRBD2
CDR3 DNA: TGTGCCAGCAGCTTAGCGGCGACTAGCGGGATCTATGAGCAGTTCTTC
CDR3 protein: CASSLAATSGIYEQFF

CDR3 length: 17
V gene: TRBV7-2
clone size: many
J gene: TRBJ1-6
D gene: -
CDR3 DNA: TGTGCCAGCAGCTGGGCGGAGCAAGGGTCCTATAATTCACCCCTCCACTTT
CDR3 protein: CASSWAEQGSYNSPLHF

CDR3 length: 13
V gene: TRBV10-3
clone size: few
J gene: TRBJ1-1
D gene: -
CDR3 DNA: TGTGCCATCATCGCGTCCATGAACACTGAAGCTTTCTTT
CDR3 protein: CAIIASMNTEAFF

CDR3 length: 13
V gene: TRBV7-3
clone size: few
J gene: TRBJ1-1
D gene: -
CDR3 DNA: TGTGCCAGCAGCGACGGCCGGAACACTGAAGCTTTCTTT
CDR3 protein: CASSDGRNTEAFF

CDR3 length: 15
V gene: TRBV5-1
clone size: -
J gene: TRBJ1-5
D gene: -
CDR3 DNA: TGCGCCAGCAGCTTGTTATCCGGGGACAATCAGCCCCAGCATTTT
CDR3 protein: CASSLLSGDNQPQHF

CDR3 length: 15
V gene: TRBV11-2
clone size: many
J gene: TRBJ1-6
D gene: -
CDR3 DNA: TGTGCCAGCAGTCCCCGGAGCTCCTATAATTCACCCCTCCACTTT
CDR3 protein: CASSPRSSYNSPLHF

CDR3 length: 16
V gene: TRBV4-1
clone size: few
J gene: TRBJ1-3
D gene: -
CDR3 DNA: TGCGCCAGCAGCACAATTTGGGTAGGGTCGGGAAACACCATATATTTT
CDR3 protein: CASSTIWVGSGNTIYF

CDR3 length: 12
V gene: TRBV12-3/TRBV12-4
clone size: few
J gene: TRBJ2-7
D gene: -
CDR3 DNA: TGTGCCAGCAGTTTTATGAGCTACGAGCAGTACTTC
CDR3 protein: CASSFMSYEQYF

CDR3 length: 13
V gene: TRBV6-5
clone size: -
J gene: TRBJ2-1
D gene: TRBD1
CDR3 DNA: TGTGCCAGCAGTTACAAGGGGGCCGGGGAGCAGTTCTTC
CDR3 protein: CASSYKGAGEQFF

CDR3 length: 13
V gene: TRBV20-1
clone size: few
J gene: TRBJ1-2
D gene: -
CDR3 DNA: TGCAGTGCTATGGACAGAACTAACTATGGCTACACCTTC
CDR3 protein: CSAMDRTNYGYTF

CDR3 length: 20
V gene: TRBV7-2
clone size: many
J gene: TRBJ2-3
D gene: TRBD2
CDR3 DNA: TGTGCCAGCAGCCTTATCTCTTCGAGTTTAGCGGGAGGCCACACAGATACGCAGTATTTT
CDR3 protein: CASSLISSSLAGGHTDTQYF

CDR3 length: 12
V gene: TRBV11-3
clone size: -
J gene: TRBJ2-3
D gene: -
CDR3 DNA: TGTGCCAGCAACAGGGAAGGGGACACGCAGTATTTT
CDR3 protein: CASNREGDTQYF

CDR3 length: 11
V gene: TRBV19
clone size: -
J gene: TRBJ1-2
D gene: -
CDR3 DNA: TGTGCCAGTAGTATTGGTTATGGCTACACCTTC
CDR3 protein: CASSIGYGYTF

CDR3 length: 18
V gene: TRBV7-6
clone size: -
J gene: TRBJ2-1
D gene: -
CDR3 DNA: TGTGCCAGCAGCCCCCGGAGCGGAGGACTATCGAATTACAATGAGCAGTTCTTC
CDR3 protein: CASSPRSGGLSNYNEQFF

CDR3 length: 11
V gene: TRBV12-5
clone size: few
J gene: TRBJ2-5
D gene: -
CDR3 DNA: TGTGCTAGTGCCTTACGGGAGACCCAGTACTTC
CDR3 protein: CASALRETQYF

CDR3 length: 17
V gene: TRBV4-2
clone size: -
J gene: TRBJ1-1
D gene: TRBD1
CDR3 DNA: TGTGCCAGCAGTCAAGGAGGCACAGGGGTTGGGAACACTGAAGCTTTCTTT
CDR3 protein: CASSQGGTGVGNTEAFF

CDR3 length: 18
V gene: TRBV6-5
clone size: few
J gene: TRBJ2-3
D gene: TRBD2
CDR3 DNA: TGTGCCAGCAGTTACGGTGGAGGGTCTAGCGGTGCCCTAGGTACGCAGTATTTT
CDR3 protein: CASSYGGGSSGALGTQYF

CDR3 length: 17
V gene: TRBV12-3/TRBV12-4
clone size: few
J gene: TRBJ1-5
D gene: TRBD1
CDR3 DNA: TGTGCCAGCAGTTGGACAGGGGGCATTGCTGGCAATCAGCCCCAGCATTTT
CDR3 protein: CASSWTGGIAGNQPQHF

CDR3 length: 16
V gene: TRBV7-6
clone size: -
J gene: TRBJ2-1
D gene: -
CDR3 DNA: TGTGCCAGCAGCTCTCCTCATACTGTGACAGGCGATGAGCAGTTCTTC
CDR3 protein: CASSSPHTVTGDEQFF

CDR3 length: 17
V gene: TRBV6-2/TRBV6-3
clone size: few
J gene: TRBJ2-3
D gene: TRBD2
CDR3 DNA: TGTGCCAGCAGTTCTCCCGTATTCAGCGGGAGTAAAGATACGCAGTATTTT
CDR3 protein: CASSSPVFSGSKDTQYF

CDR3 length: 16
V gene: TRBV7-3
clone size: -
J gene: TRBJ2-1
D gene: TRBD2
CDR3 DNA: TGTGCCAGCAGCCCTACCGGGACTAGCGGGAGTAATGAGCAGTTCTTC
CDR3 protein: CASSPTGTSGSNEQFF